This entry lists 14 T cell receptor beta chains sequenced from one sample in a study of Ad26.COV2.S vaccination and SARS-CoV-2 variants. The data were produced by immunoSEQ multiplex PCR, yet TCRdb's version contains in-frame clones alone and is incomplete. The table shows about 350,000 clones, with more than 75% occurring only once. Noted treatment: about 20 received Ad26.COV2.S at low or high dose, single or two shots; about 5 received placebo; per-sample allocation not given. Sampling happened 63 days after the first vaccine or placebo injection. Specimen: peripheral blood, collected in a trial of Ad26.COV2.S vaccine versus placebo. The receptors originated from a person aged 18-65 years who received the Ad26.COV2.S COVID-19 vaccine or a placebo.

As concerns this clone: One end of the junction varies from germline; a read error may be responsible. The rearrangement uses TRBV14 and TRBJ1-4, with 7 bases fitting TRBD1. Looked up from germline, CDR1 is SGHDN and CDR2 is FVKESK. The CDR3 spans 16 residues. The CDR3 spells CASSALTGQKNEKVFF. CDR3 DNA sequence: TGTGCCAGCAGCGCGTTGACGGGACAGAAGAATGAAAAAGTGTTTTTT.

The gene calls are TRBV19 and TRBJ1-5, with D tentatively TRBD1 (6 bases). The V end was cut by 2 bases, the J end by 0 bases, with 11 bases between. This CDR3 region has 16 residues. Germline V gene lookup returns CDR1 LNHDA and CDR2 SQIVND (reference sequence). The CDR3 bases are TGTGCCAGTAGTATAAGGGCAGGGGATAGCAATCAGCCCCAGCATTTT. Amino acid sequence: CASSIRAGDSNQPQHF.

This clone has a count of ten or more. The chain couples TRBV2 to TRBJ1-5; D is uncertain. This CDR3 has 12 residues. CDR1 is SNHLY and CDR2 is FYNNEI in the germline V gene. Trimming took off 6 bases at V and 6 bases at J, with 9 bases between the two ends. The CDR3 DNA sequence: TGTGCCAGCAGGAGGGTAGGTCAGCCCCAGCATTTT. Translated: CASRRVGQPQHF.

This clone was seen once. As DNA, the CDR3 is TGCGCCAGCAGCCAAGATCTGGAGCGGGGGGGCCCCGAGACCCAGTACTTC. Protein sequence: CASSQDLERGGPETQYF. The V and J genes are TRBV4-3 and TRBJ2-5, with 10 nucleotides matching TRBD2. V was pared by 0 bases and J by 5 bases, with 9 bases of the junction left unmatched. The length of the CDR3 is 17 residues. CDR1 and CDR2 from the germline V gene are LGHNA and YSLEER.

The V call is TRBV11-2, the J call TRBJ2-3; 9 bases align to TRBD2. The germline gives CDR1 SGHAT, CDR2 FQNNGV. The length of the CDR3 is 16 residues. V gave up 0 bases and J gave up 5 bases; unmatched junction bases: 6. This chain's CDR3 is CASSLEVAGALDTQYF. Written as DNA, the CDR3 is TGTGCCAGCAGCTTAGAAGTAGCGGGAGCCTTAGATACGCAGTATTTT.

V gene TRBV27 combines with J gene TRBJ1-2, with a possible D match to TRBD1 (6 bases). This CDR3 spans 13 amino acids. The germline gives CDR1 MNHEY, CDR2 SMNVEV (reference sequence). Trimming pared 3 bases from V and 7 bases from J, leaving 12 bases between. In DNA, the CDR3 is TGTGCCAGCAGTTTCCAGGGGTGGGCTGGCTACACCTTC. Translation gives CASSFQGWAGYTF.

The rearrangement joins TRBV27 to TRBJ2-1; 10 bases are shared with TRBD2. Trimming took 4 bases from V and 4 from J; bases not matched to a gene: 10. Per germline, CDR1 MNHEY and CDR2 SMNVEV (reference sequence). The CDR3 length is 17 residues. CDR3 DNA sequence: TGTGCCAGCAGTTCGTTTCTCGGACTAGCGGTATACAATGAGCAGTTCTTC. Protein product: CASSSFLGLAVYNEQFF.

The V and J genes are TRBV5-1 and TRBJ2-5, with D hard to call. Trimming took off 1 base at V and 2 bases at J, with 9 bases between the two ends. This CDR3 has 14 residues. CDR1 is SGHRS and CDR2 is YFSETQ in the germline V gene. The CDR3 is CASSLLGFQETQYF. The DNA of the CDR3 is TGCGCCAGCAGCTTGTTAGGTTTTCAAGAGACCCAGTACTTC.

In DNA form, the CDR3 reads TGTGCCAGCAATTCCCAGATACAAGAGACCCAGTACTTC. Translated, it gives CASNSQIQETQYF. V usage is TRBV28 and J usage is TRBJ2-5; D uncertain. Trimming removed 7 bases from V and 2 bases from J, with 11 bases in between. Germline V gene data show CDR1 as MDHEN and CDR2 as SYDVKM. This CDR3 has 13 amino acids.

The rearrangement joins TRBV5-1 to TRBJ2-2, with 8 bases that match TRBD1. After removal of 1 base from V and 5 bases from J, the junction contained 10 bases not matched to a gene. CDR3 length: 17 residues. Germline V lookup: CDR1 SGHRS, CDR2 YFSETQ. CDR3 nucleotides: TGCGCCAGCAGCTTGACCGGACAGGGTTTAAGAACCGGGGAGCTGTTTTTT. It yields the protein CASSLTGQGLRTGELFF.

The chain carries TRBV9 and TRBJ2-3, with TRBD2 matching over 9 bases. Unmatched junction bases numbered 6, after V lost 1 base and J lost 0 bases. The germline V gene encodes CDR1 SGDLS and CDR2 YYNGEE. The CDR3 spans 17 residues. The CDR3 here is CASSVNERGASTDTQYF. DNA of the CDR3: TGTGCCAGCAGCGTAAATGAGCGGGGGGCAAGCACAGATACGCAGTATTTT.

This rearrangement joins TRBV7-9 to TRBJ2-1; D uncertain. The CDR3 consists of 15 residues. The V gene lost 3 bases and the J gene lost 9 bases, with 18 bases spanning the gap. In germline, CDR1 is SEHNR, CDR2 FQNEAQ (reference sequence). The CDR3 loop is CASSFYSGRSIEQFF. The CDR3 bases are TGTGCCAGCAGCTTCTACTCGGGCAGGAGCATTGAGCAGTTCTTC.

The chain joins TRBV20-1 to TRBJ2-2; 7 nucleotides agree with TRBD2. Germline CDR1 is DFQATT and CDR2 is SNEGSKA (reference sequence). This CDR3 region has 13 residues. The trim removed 3 bases at V and 6 bases at J, leaving 4 bases unmatched. The CDR3 loop reads CSASNAGAGELFF. The CDR3 nucleotides read TGCAGTGCTAGTAACGCGGGAGCCGGGGAGCTGTTTTTT.

This chain joins TRBV7-2 and TRBJ1-1; 10 bases are shared with TRBD1. This CDR3 has 15 residues. After removal of 0 bases from V and 8 bases from J, the junction contained 6 bases not matched to a gene. Germline CDR1 and CDR2: SGHTA and FQGNSA. The CDR3 reads CASSLAGGQGGEAFF. CDR3 DNA: TGTGCCAGCAGCTTAGCAGGAGGACAGGGGGGAGAAGCTTTCTTT.